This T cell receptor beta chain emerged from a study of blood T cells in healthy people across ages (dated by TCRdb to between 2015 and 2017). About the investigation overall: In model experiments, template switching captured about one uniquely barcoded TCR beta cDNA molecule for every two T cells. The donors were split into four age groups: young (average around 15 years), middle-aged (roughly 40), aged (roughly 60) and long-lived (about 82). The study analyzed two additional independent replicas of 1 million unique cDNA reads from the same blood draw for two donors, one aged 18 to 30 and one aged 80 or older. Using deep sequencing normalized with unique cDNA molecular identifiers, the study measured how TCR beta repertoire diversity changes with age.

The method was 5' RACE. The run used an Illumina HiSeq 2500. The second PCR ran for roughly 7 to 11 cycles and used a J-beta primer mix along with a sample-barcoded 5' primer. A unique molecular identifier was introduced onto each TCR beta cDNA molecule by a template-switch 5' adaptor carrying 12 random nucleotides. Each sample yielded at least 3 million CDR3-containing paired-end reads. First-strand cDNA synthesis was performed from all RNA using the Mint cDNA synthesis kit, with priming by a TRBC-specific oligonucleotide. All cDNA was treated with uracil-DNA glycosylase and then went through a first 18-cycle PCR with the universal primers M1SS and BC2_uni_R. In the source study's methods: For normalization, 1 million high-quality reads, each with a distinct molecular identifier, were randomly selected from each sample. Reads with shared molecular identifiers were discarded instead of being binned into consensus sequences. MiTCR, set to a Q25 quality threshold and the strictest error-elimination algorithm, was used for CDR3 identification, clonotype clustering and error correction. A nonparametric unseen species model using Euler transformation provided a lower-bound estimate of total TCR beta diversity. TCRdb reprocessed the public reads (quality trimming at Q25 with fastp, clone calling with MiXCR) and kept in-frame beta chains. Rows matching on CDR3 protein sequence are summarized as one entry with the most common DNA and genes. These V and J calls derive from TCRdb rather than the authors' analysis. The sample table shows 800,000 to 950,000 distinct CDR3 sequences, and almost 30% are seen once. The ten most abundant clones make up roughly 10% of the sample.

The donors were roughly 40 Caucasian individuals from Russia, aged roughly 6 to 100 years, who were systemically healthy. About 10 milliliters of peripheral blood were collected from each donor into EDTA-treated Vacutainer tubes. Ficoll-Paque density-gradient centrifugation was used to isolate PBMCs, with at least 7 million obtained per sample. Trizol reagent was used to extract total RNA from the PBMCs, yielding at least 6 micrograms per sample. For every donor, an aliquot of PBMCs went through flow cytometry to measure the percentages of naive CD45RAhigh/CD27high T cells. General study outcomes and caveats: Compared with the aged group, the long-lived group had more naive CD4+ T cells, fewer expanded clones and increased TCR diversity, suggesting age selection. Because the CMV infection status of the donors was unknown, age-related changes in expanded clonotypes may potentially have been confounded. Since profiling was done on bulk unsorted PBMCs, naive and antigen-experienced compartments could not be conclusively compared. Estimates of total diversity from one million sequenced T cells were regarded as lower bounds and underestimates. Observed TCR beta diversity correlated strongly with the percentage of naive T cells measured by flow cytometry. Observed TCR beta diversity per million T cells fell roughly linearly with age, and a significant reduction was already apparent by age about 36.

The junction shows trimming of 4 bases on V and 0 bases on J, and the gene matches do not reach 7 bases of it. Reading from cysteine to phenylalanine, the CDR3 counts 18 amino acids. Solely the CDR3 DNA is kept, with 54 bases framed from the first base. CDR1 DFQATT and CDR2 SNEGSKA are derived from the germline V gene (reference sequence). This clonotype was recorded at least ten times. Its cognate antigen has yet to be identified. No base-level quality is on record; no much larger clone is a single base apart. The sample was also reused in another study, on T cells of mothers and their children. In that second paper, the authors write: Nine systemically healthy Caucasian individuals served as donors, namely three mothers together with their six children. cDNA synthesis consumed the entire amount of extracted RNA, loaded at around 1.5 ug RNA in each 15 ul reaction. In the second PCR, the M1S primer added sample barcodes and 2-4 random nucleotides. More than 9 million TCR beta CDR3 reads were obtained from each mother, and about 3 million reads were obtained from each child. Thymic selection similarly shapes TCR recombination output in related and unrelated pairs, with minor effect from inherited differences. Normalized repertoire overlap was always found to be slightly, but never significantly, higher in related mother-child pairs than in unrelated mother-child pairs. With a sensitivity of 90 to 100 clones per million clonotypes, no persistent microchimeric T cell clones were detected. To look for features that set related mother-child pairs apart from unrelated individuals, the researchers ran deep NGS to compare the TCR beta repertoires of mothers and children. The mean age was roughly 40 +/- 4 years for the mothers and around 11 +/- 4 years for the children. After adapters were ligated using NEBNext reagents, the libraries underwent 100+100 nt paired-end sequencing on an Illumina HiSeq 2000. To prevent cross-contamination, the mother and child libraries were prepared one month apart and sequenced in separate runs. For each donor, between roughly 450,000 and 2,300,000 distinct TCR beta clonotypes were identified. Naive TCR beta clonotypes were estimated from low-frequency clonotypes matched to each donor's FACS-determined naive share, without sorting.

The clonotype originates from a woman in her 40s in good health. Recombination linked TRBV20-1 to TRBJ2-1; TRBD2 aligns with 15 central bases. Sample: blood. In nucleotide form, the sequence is TGCAGTGCTACCGGACTAGCGGGGGGGAGGAGCTCCTACAATGAGCAGTTCTTC. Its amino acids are CSATGLAGGRSSYNEQFF.